This TCR beta chain derives from a study of tissue T cells after allogeneic stem cell transplantation. Looking at the study overall: Samples with visible lymphocytes on H&E were prioritized for sequencing.

Sequencing of TCRbeta CDR3 at survey depth gave sequences and template counts. Sequencing used immunoSEQ multiplex PCR; TCRdb keeps in-frame clones, though not all of them. This sample carries 20,000 to 25,000 clones, 73% of them seen once, and the ten largest clones take 6% to 8.5%. Turning to this clone: Its antigen remains unknown.

Findings of the study overall: Blood and spleen captured only part of the tissue TCR repertoire.

This specimen consisted of tissue from the ileum, obtained at autopsy. This clonotype originated in a female donor older than 55 with lung cancer.

CDR3 DNA: TGTGCCAGCAGCTGGGATGGTGTTGCTGACTATGGCTACACCTTC. Translating gives CASSWDGVADYGYTF. The chain links TRBV5-4 to TRBJ1-2; D is unresolved. Trimming removed 3 bases at V and 3 bases at J, with 15 bases between. The CDR3 runs to 15 residues. The germline V gene has CDR1 SGHNT and CDR2 YYREEE (reference sequence).